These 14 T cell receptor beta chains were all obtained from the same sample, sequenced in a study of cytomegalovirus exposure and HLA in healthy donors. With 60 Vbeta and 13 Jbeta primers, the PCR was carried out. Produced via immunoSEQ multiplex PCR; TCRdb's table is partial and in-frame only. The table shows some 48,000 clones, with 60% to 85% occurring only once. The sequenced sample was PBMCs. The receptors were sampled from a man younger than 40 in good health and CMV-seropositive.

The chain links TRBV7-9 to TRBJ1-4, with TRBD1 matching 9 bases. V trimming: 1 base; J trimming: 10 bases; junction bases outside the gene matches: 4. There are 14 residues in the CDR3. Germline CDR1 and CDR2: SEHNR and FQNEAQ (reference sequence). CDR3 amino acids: CASSLGTGDGKLFF. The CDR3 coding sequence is TGTGCCAGCAGCTTAGGGACAGGGGACGGAAAACTGTTTTTT.

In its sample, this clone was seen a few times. DNA for the CDR3: TGTGCCAGCAGCTTCGACCGGGGCGAGCAGTACTTC. Amino acids: CASSFDRGEQYF. V and J are TRBV11-3 and TRBJ2-7, with D tentatively TRBD2 (5 bases). V was pared by 3 bases and J by 6 bases, with 9 bases between. Germline CDR1 and CDR2: SGHNT and YENEEA. The CDR3 covers 12 residues.

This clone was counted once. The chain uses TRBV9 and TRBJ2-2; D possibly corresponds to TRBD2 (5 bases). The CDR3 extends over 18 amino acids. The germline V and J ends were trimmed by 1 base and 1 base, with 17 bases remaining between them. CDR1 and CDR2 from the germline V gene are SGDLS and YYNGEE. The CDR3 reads CASSVTRVGPQNTGELFF. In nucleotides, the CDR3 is TGTGCCAGCAGCGTAACGCGGGTGGGTCCCCAGAACACCGGGGAGCTGTTTTTT. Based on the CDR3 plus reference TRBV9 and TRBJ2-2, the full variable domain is DSGVTQTPKHLITATGQRVTLRCSPRSGDLSVYWYQQSLDQGLQFLIQYYNGEERAKGNILERFSAQQFPDLHSELNLSSLELGDSALYFCASSVTRVGPQNTGELFFGEGSRLTVL.

In nucleotides, the CDR3 is TGTGCCAGCAGTTTACCAGGGCCCCGCACCGGGGAGCTGTTTTTT. Amino acids: CASSLPGPRTGELFF. The rearrangement uses TRBV27 and TRBJ2-2; perhaps TRBD1 as D (5 bases). V was pared by 2 bases and J by 4 bases, with 11 bases between. The CDR3 length is 15 residues. The germline V gene encodes CDR1 MNHEY and CDR2 SMNVEV (reference sequence).

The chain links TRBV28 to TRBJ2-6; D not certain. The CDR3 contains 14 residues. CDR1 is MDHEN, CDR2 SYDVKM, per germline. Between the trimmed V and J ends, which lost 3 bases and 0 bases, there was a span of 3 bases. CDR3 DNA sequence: TGTGCCAGCAGTTTGTACTCTGGGGCCAACGTCCTGACTTTC. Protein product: CASSLYSGANVLTF.

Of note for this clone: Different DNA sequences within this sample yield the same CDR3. In DNA, the CDR3 is TGTGCCAGCAGCTTAGGGGCAGGGGACGAGCAGTACTTC. Amino acids: CASSLGAGDEQYF. This chain links TRBV5-6 with TRBJ2-7; TRBD1 is a possible D gene (6 bases). This CDR3 region has 13 residues. The germline V gene encodes CDR1 SGHDT and CDR2 YYEEEE. Trimming took off 2 bases at V and 5 bases at J, with 11 bases between the two ends.

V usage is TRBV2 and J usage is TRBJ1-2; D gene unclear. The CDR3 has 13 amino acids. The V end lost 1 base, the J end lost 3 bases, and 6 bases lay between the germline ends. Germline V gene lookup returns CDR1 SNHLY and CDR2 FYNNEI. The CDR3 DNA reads TGTGCCAGCAGTGAAGGAGGAGACTATGGCTACACCTTC. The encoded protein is CASSEGGDYGYTF.

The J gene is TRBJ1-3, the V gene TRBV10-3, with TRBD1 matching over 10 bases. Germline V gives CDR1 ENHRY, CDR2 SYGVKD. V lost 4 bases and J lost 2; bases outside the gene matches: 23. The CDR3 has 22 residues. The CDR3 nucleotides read TGTGCCATCAGTGCGACCCTGCCCCGGGACAGGGGAATACCTCAACCTGGAAACACCATATATTTT. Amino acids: CAISATLPRDRGIPQPGNTIYF.

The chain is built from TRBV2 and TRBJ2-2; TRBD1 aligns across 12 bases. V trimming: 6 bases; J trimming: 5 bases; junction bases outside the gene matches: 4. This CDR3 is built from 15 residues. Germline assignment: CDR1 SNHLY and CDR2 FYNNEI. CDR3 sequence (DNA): TGTGCCAGCAGGGGACAGGGGGCGCAAACCGGGGAGCTGTTTTTT. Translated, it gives CASRGQGAQTGELFF.

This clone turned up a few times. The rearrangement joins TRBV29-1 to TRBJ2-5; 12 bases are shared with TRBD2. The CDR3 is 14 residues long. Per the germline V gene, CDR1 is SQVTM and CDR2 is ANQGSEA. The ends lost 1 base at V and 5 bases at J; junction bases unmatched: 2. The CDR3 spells CSVEGLAGGETQYF. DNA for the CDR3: TGCAGCGTTGAAGGGCTAGCGGGAGGGGAGACCCAGTACTTC. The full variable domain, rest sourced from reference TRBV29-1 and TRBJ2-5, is SAVISQKPSRDICQRGTSLTIQCQVDSQVTMMFWYRQQPGQSLTLIATANQGSEATYESGFVIDKFPISRPNLTFSTLTVSNMSPEDSSIYLCSVEGLAGGETQYFGPGTRLLVL.

In nucleotides, the CDR3 is TGTGCCAGCAGTTTAGGGGGGGCCGGGAACTATGGCTACACCTTC. Translating gives CASSLGGAGNYGYTF. The chain links TRBV28 to TRBJ1-2; tentatively, D is TRBD1 (6 bases). The V gene lost 2 bases and the J gene lost 2 bases, with 12 bases spanning the gap. CDR3 length: 15 residues. Germline CDR1 reads MDHEN; CDR2 reads SYDVKM.

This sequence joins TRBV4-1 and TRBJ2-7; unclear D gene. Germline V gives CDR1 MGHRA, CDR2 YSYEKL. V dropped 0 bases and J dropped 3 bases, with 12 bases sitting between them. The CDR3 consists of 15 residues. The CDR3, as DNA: TGCGCCAGCAGCCAAGACCCCGGGTCAAACTACGAGCAGTACTTC. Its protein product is CASSQDPGSNYEQYF.

The CDR3 here is CARGAGGTNYGYTF. The CDR3 DNA follows: TGTGCCCGAGGCGCTGGGGGCACGAACTATGGCTACACCTTC. The chain links TRBV9 to TRBJ1-2; D might be TRBD1 (6 bases). Trimming stripped 10 bases from V and 2 bases from J, with 18 bases between. The CDR3 is 14 residues long. In germline, CDR1 is SGDLS, CDR2 YYNGEE.

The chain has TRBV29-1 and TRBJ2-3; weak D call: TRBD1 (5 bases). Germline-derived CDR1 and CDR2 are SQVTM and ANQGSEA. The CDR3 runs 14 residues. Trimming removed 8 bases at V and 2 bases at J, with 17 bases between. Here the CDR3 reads CSTSGQGHTDTQYF. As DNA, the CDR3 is TGCAGCACTTCTGGGCAGGGTCACACAGATACGCAGTATTTT.